The text below deals with one T cell receptor (beta chain). What it recognizes is unknown. The data derive from a study of T cell responses to AZD1222 COVID-19 vaccine. Profiled with immunoSEQ multiplex PCR; TCRdb holds only in-frame clones, not every one. Of approximately 150,000 clones in the sample, roughly 92% are singletons; the top ten hold 1.1% to 1.5%. V lost 3 bases and J lost 2, with 12 bases in between. This CDR3 contains 15 residues. From germline, CDR1 is SGHTA and CDR2 FQGTGA. Study-wide results and limits: Only a handful of AZD1222 recipients were seropositive at baseline. A mostly white British donor set with more females was recruited, and clonal diversity was possibly underestimated. Elevations in Spike-specific TCR breadth and depth followed administration of two AZD1222 doses.

The material was peripheral blood, obtained on day 0 of AZD1222 vaccination. The V call is TRBV7-3, the J call TRBJ2-3, with a weak D call TRBD2 (6 bases). The receptor was derived from an adult in good health. Here the CDR3 reads CASSLEGTTTDTQYF. In DNA form, the CDR3 reads TGTGCCAGCAGCTTGGAGGGAACGACCACAGATACGCAGTATTTT.